One sample yielded the 27 T cell receptor beta chains listed below, sequenced in a study of blood T cell repertoires in COVID-19. Data came from immunoSEQ multiplex PCR; TCRdb stores just in-frame clones and leaves some out. Of about 240,000 clones listed, about four fifths are singletons. The sample taken for sequencing was peripheral blood. Receptors originate from a woman aged 18-29 years with acute or convalescent COVID-19.

This clone was seen more than once but under ten times. The rearrangement uses TRBV30 and TRBJ1-1; no clear D. The CDR3 length is 13 residues. Germline CDR1 GTSNPN, CDR2 SVGIG (reference sequence). V was pared by 4 bases and J by 1 base, with 10 bases between. Written as DNA, the CDR3 is TGTGCCTGGACCCTTATCTCGAACACTGAAGCTTTCTTT. As protein: CAWTLISNTEAFF. Filled out from reference TRBV30 and TRBJ1-1, the complete variable domain reads SQTIHQWPATLVQPVGSPLSLECTVEGTSNPNLYWYRQAAGRGLQLLFYSVGIGQISSEVPQNLSASRPQDRQFILSSKKLLLSDSGFYLCAWTLISNTEAFFGQGTRLTVV.

This clone was detected a few times. Different DNA sequences within this sample yield the same CDR3. This sequence joins TRBV3-1 (or the pseudogene TRBV3-2) and TRBJ2-3, with TRBD2 matching 9 bases. V shed 4 bases and J 0 bases; nucleotides not matched to a gene: 2. The germline gives CDR1 LGHDT, CDR2 YNNKEL (reference sequence). CDR3 length equals 15 residues. The CDR3 DNA sequence: TGTGCCAGCAGCCCGACTAGCGGAAGCACAGATACGCAGTATTTT. Its protein is CASSPTSGSTDTQYF.

This clone was seen more than once but under ten times. The genes are TRBV10-3 and TRBJ2-1; 8 bases agree with TRBD1. The V segment lost 8 bases and the J segment 6 bases; nucleotides outside the gene matches: 6. The CDR3 is made up of 13 amino acids. Germline CDR1 ENHRY, CDR2 SYGVKD. As DNA, the CDR3 is TGTGCCATCGACAGGGGTTTCGGCAATGAGCAGTTCTTC. Its protein is CAIDRGFGNEQFF.

The V call is TRBV4-2, the J call TRBJ2-2; TRBD2 matches at 8 bases. The CDR3 contains 15 residues. CDR1 and CDR2 (germline): LGHNA, YNFKEQ. Germline trimming cut 4 bases from V and 6 bases from J; bases unmatched to any gene: 7. Here the CDR3 reads CASSPGSGSSGELFF. The DNA for the CDR3 is TGTGCCAGCAGCCCCGGGAGCGGGAGTTCCGGGGAGCTGTTTTTT.

The V and J genes are TRBV7-2 and TRBJ2-7; 7 bases align to TRBD2. V dropped 0 bases and J dropped 5; count of bases not matched to a gene: 4. This CDR3 has 14 amino acids. Germline CDR1 SGHTA, CDR2 FQGNSA. The CDR3 DNA reads TGTGCCAGCAGCTTAGCGACTAGCTTGGACGAGCAGTACTTC. It encodes CASSLATSLDEQYF.

V usage is TRBV6-2 or TRBV6-3 and J usage is TRBJ1-1, with a possible D match to TRBD1 (5 bases). Trimming removed 0 bases at V and 4 bases at J, with 24 bases between. The CDR3 totals 19 residues. The germline V gene has CDR1 MNHEY and CDR2 SVGEGT. This CDR3 is CASSYSEGIVSMFGTEAFF. The CDR3 DNA reads TGTGCCAGCAGTTACTCGGAGGGGATCGTATCAATGTTTGGCACTGAAGCTTTCTTT.

This chain joins TRBV28 and TRBJ2-7, with 7 bases identical to TRBD2. The ends lost 6 bases at V and 0 bases at J; junction bases unmatched: 5. This CDR3 contains 14 residues. In germline, CDR1 is MDHEN, CDR2 SYDVKM. CDR3 in amino acids: CASSSGTNSYEQYF. The CDR3 nucleotides are TGTGCCAGCAGCTCCGGGACTAACTCCTACGAGCAGTACTTC.

The rearrangement links TRBV18 to TRBJ1-2; possibly TRBD1 for D (6 bases). Trimming shortened V by 8 bases and J by 0 bases, and 10 bases separated the two germline ends. Germline CDR1 reads KGHSH; CDR2 reads LQKENI. The CDR3 has 13 residues. The CDR3 sequence: CASADRTNYGYTF. CDR3 in DNA: TGTGCCAGCGCAGACAGGACTAACTATGGCTACACCTTC. The entire variable domain, with the rest obtained from reference TRBV18 and TRBJ1-2, is as follows: NAGVMQNPRHLVRRRGQEARLRCSPMKGHSHVYWYRQLPEEGLKFMVYLQKENIIDESGMPKERFSAEFPKEGPSILRIQQVVRGDSAAYFCASADRTNYGYTFGSGTRLTVV.

This clone was recorded a few times. The chain couples TRBV7-9 to TRBJ1-1; a weak D match, TRBD1 (6 bases). V gave up 5 bases and J gave up 5 bases, with 18 bases separating them. Germline V CDR1 and CDR2: SEHNR, FQNEAQ (reference sequence). The CDR3 loop spans 15 amino acids. CDR3 sequence (DNA): TGTGCCAGCAGCCGGGACATCGCCGGTGAAACTGAAGCTTTCTTT. This encodes CASSRDIAGETEAFF.

CDR3 sequence (DNA): TGTGCCAGCAGCCCCCAGTATCCCAACACCGGGGAGCTGTTTTTT. This encodes CASSPQYPNTGELFF. The chain has TRBV3-1 (or the pseudogene TRBV3-2) and TRBJ2-2; D remains unclear. CDR1 and CDR2 from the germline V gene are LGHDT and YNNKEL (reference sequence). V lost 4 bases to trimming and J lost 2 bases, with 11 bases between them. CDR3 size: 15 residues.

A remark on this clone: One junction end disagrees with the germline gene, perhaps due to a read error. The chain uses TRBV7-9 and TRBJ1-1; D might be TRBD1 (6 bases). The CDR3 extends over 11 amino acids. Germline V CDR1 and CDR2: SEHNR, FQNEAQ (reference sequence). The CDR3 bases are TGTGCCAGCCTCCGGGACACCGAAGCTTTCTTT. Amino acids: CASLRDTEAFF.

The CDR3 region has the DNA TGTGCCAGCAGGGACAGGGTCTACGAGCAGTACTTC. Protein: CASRDRVYEQYF. The V gene is TRBV6-5, the J gene TRBJ2-7; 8 positions agree with TRBD1. Germline CDR1 and CDR2: MNHEY and SVGAGI. The CDR3 extends over 12 amino acids. V dropped 6 bases and J dropped 3; count of bases not matched to a gene: 1.

The chain links TRBV7-9 to TRBJ2-2, with 7 nucleotides matching TRBD1. From germline, CDR1 is SEHNR and CDR2 FQNEAQ (reference sequence). The CDR3 spans 16 residues. V lost 4 bases and J lost 5; bases outside the gene matches: 10. This CDR3 reads CASSSRGQVGTGELFF. The CDR3 region has the DNA TGTGCCAGCAGCTCCAGAGGACAGGTTGGAACCGGGGAGCTGTTTTTT.

The gene calls are TRBV18 and TRBJ1-1; the D gene is possibly TRBD1 (6 bases). Germline lookup yields CDR1 KGHSH and CDR2 LQKENI. The V end lost 1 base, the J end lost 7 bases, and 13 bases lay between the germline ends. The CDR3 has 14 amino acids. The CDR3 DNA follows: TGTGCCAGCTCACCACAGACAGGTCAGGGTGAAGCTTTCTTT. Encoded protein: CASSPQTGQGEAFF.

This chain joins TRBV11-2 and TRBJ2-1; a possible D gene is TRBD2 (6 bases). V was shortened by 0 bases and J by 13 bases, with 19 bases between the two germline ends. The V gene's germline CDR1 is SGHAT and CDR2 FQNNGV. The CDR3 spans 15 residues. CDR3: CASSLDPSEHNNQFF. CDR3 in DNA: TGTGCCAGCAGCTTAGATCCTAGCGAGCATAATAATCAGTTCTTC.

V is TRBV7-2 and J is TRBJ1-4; D is perhaps TRBD1 (6 bases). Looked up from germline, CDR1 is SGHTA and CDR2 is FQGNSA. Between the trimmed V and J ends, which lost 4 bases and 8 bases, there was a span of 17 bases. This CDR3 has 15 amino acids. Written as DNA, the CDR3 is TGTGCCAGCAGCTCGCAGGGGACTATTCAGGAAAAACTGTTTTTT. Translated, it gives CASSSQGTIQEKLFF.

The chain couples TRBV5-8 to TRBJ1-5, with TRBD1 matching over 7 bases. J was trimmed by 6 bases and V by 4 bases; bases with no gene match: 10. The length of the CDR3 is 15 residues. Germline CDR1 is SGHTS and CDR2 is YDEGEE. For the CDR3, the DNA is TGTGCCAGCAGCCAGACAGGGTTTGGGGGTCAGCCCCAGCATTTT. It translates to CASSQTGFGGQPQHF.

Only a few counts were recorded for this clone. The chain joins TRBV19 to TRBJ1-1, with 7 bases aligning to TRBD1. Germline V gene sequence: CDR1 LNHDA, CDR2 SQIVND (reference sequence). The V gene end was trimmed by 7 bases and the J gene end by 5 bases; junction bases not matched to a gene: 7. The length of the CDR3 is 13 residues. The CDR3 region is CASTSQGRTEAFF. For the CDR3, the DNA is TGTGCCAGTACCTCACAGGGGAGGACTGAAGCTTTCTTT.

The chain carries TRBV5-1 and TRBJ2-3; TRBD1 matches at 7 bases. Germline CDR1 and CDR2: SGHRS and YFSETQ. The ends lost 4 bases at V and 6 bases at J; junction bases unmatched: 17. The length of the CDR3 is 17 residues. CDR3 sequence reads: CASSTPRDSPEGDTQYF. The CDR3 nucleotides read TGCGCCAGCAGCACCCCGAGGGACAGTCCAGAGGGGGATACGCAGTATTTT.

V is TRBV11-2 and J is TRBJ2-7, with TRBD1 matching 9 bases. CDR3 size: 16 residues. From germline, CDR1 is SGHAT and CDR2 FQNNGV. The junction had 12 bases not matched to a gene; V was cut back by 6 bases and J by 3 bases. The CDR3 region is CASRKIPGQGFYEQYF. The CDR3 DNA is TGTGCCAGCAGGAAAATCCCGGGACAGGGTTTCTACGAGCAGTACTTC.

Here the CDR3 reads CASSLVGGPEAFF. CDR3 bases: TGTGCCAGCAGCTTAGTAGGAGGGCCTGAAGCTTTCTTT. V and J are TRBV7-2 and TRBJ1-1; the D is unclear. The CDR3 covers 13 residues. V lost 1 base to trimming and J lost 6 bases, with 9 bases between them. Germline values: CDR1 SGHTA, CDR2 FQGNSA.

The chain couples TRBV29-1 to TRBJ1-1; D is possibly TRBD1 (6 bases). Trimming took off 7 bases at V and 8 bases at J, with 20 bases between the two ends. The CDR3 has 13 residues. Germline V gives CDR1 SQVTM, CDR2 ANQGSEA. CDR3 coding DNA: TGCAGCGGAAAGGGGGGAGGGTCCCTGGAAGCTTTCTTT. It encodes CSGKGGGSLEAFF.

The chain couples TRBV29-1 to TRBJ2-7; 11 positions match TRBD2. V was clipped by 7 bases and J by 4 bases; unmatched bases: 9. Germline V lookup: CDR1 SQVTM, CDR2 ANQGSEA. The length of the CDR3 is 14 residues. For the CDR3, the DNA is TGCAGCGCAATAACTAGCGGGAGTCTTTACGAGCAGTACTTC. Protein sequence: CSAITSGSLYEQYF.

This sequence joins TRBV9 and TRBJ2-7; tentative D call: TRBD1 (6 bases). The germline gives CDR1 SGDLS, CDR2 YYNGEE. The CDR3 is 15 amino acids. The germline V and J ends were trimmed by 0 bases and 2 bases, with 12 bases remaining between them. The CDR3 region is CASSVDGTSPYEQYF. CDR3 sequence (DNA): TGTGCCAGCAGCGTAGACGGGACAAGTCCCTACGAGCAGTACTTC. Filled out from reference TRBV9 and TRBJ2-7, the complete variable domain reads DSGVTQTPKHLITATGQRVTLRCSPRSGDLSVYWYQQSLDQGLQFLIQYYNGEERAKGNILERFSAQQFPDLHSELNLSSLELGDSALYFCASSVDGTSPYEQYFGPGTRLTVT.

This clone occurred once. The chain couples TRBV5-1 to TRBJ2-1, with 7 bases that match TRBD2. After removal of 0 bases from V and 4 bases from J, the junction contained 4 bases not matched to a gene. There are 15 residues in the CDR3. Germline lookup yields CDR1 SGHRS and CDR2 YFSETQ. The CDR3 DNA sequence: TGCGCCAGCAGCTTGGTTGCTAGCGGATACAATGAGCAGTTCTTC. Amino acids: CASSLVASGYNEQFF. Full variable domain (remainder filled in from reference TRBV5-1 and TRBJ2-1): KAGVTQTPRYLIKTRGQQVTLSCSPISGHRSVSWYQQTPGQGLQFLFEYFSETQRNKGNFPGRFSGRQFSNSRSEMNVSTLELGDSALYLCASSLVASGYNEQFFGPGTRLTVL.

The chain is built from TRBV5-6 and TRBJ1-2; 9 positions agree with TRBD1. There are 17 residues in the CDR3. V shed 4 bases, J shed 3 bases, and the junction held 13 bases outside the gene matches. Germline lookup yields CDR1 SGHDT and CDR2 YYEEEE. Here the CDR3 DNA reads TGTGCCAGCAGCCCTAAGGGACCCGACAGGGGGGACTATGGCTACACCTTC. Amino acid sequence: CASSPKGPDRGDYGYTF.

CDR3 bases: TGTGCTAGTGGCCCAAACACAGATACGCAGTATTTT. It codes for CASGPNTDTQYF. This chain joins TRBV12-5 and TRBJ2-3; D call uncertain. The CDR3 contains 12 residues. The germline V and J ends were trimmed by 6 bases and 2 bases, with 6 bases remaining between them. Germline CDR1 LGHNT, CDR2 FRNRAP.